Following are 7 T cell receptor beta chains from one sample sequenced in a study of cytomegalovirus exposure and HLA in healthy donors. PCR was performed using 60 Vbeta and 13 Jbeta primers. Data came from immunoSEQ multiplex PCR; TCRdb stores just in-frame clones and leaves some out. The data hold about 230,000 clones, with over 65% observed a single time. The sample was PBMCs. The receptors were sampled from an older woman in good health and CMV-seropositive.

This clone was seen a few times. The rearrangement joins TRBV6-5 to TRBJ2-7; 9 nucleotides line up with TRBD2. Germline CDR1 reads MNHEY; CDR2 reads SVGAGI. J gave up 3 bases and V 2 bases, and 5 bases lay outside the gene matches. The CDR3 is 15 residues long. The CDR3 DNA is TGTGCCAGCAGTTACGGCGGGGGGGCCTACTACGAGCAGTACTTC. Its protein product is CASSYGGGAYYEQYF.

The chain employs TRBV5-1 and TRBJ2-5; 11 nucleotides match TRBD1. Germline CDR1 is SGHRS and CDR2 is YFSETQ. The CDR3 extends over 15 amino acids. Germline trimming cut 3 bases from V and 4 bases from J; bases unmatched to any gene: 5. The CDR3 nucleotides read TGCGCCAGCAGCTGGACAGGGGGCTTTGGAGAGACCCAGTACTTC. Protein: CASSWTGGFGETQYF.

This clone was recorded once. V gene TRBV7-2 combines with J gene TRBJ2-7; 9 bases agree with TRBD2. The J segment lost 2 bases and the V segment lost 1 base, leaving 6 bases of the junction unmatched. CDR1 and CDR2 from the germline V gene are SGHTA and FQGNSA. This CDR3 comprises 16 residues. The CDR3 DNA follows: TGTGCCAGCAGCTTAGGGGCGGGGGGGGGCCCCTACGAGCAGTACTTC. Translated: CASSLGAGGGPYEQYF.

This clone turned up a few times. The chain recombines TRBV18 with TRBJ2-1; D unclear. The CDR3 has 13 amino acids. Germline V gene sequence: CDR1 KGHSH, CDR2 LQKENI. V was pared by 6 bases and J by 5 bases, with 11 bases between. The CDR3 is CASSSSSDNEQFF. The CDR3 coding sequence is TGTGCCAGCTCCTCTTCGAGCGACAATGAGCAGTTCTTC.

J is TRBJ2-3 and V is TRBV9; the match to TRBD2 covers 9 bases. Germline trimming cut 4 bases from V and 3 bases from J; bases unmatched to any gene: 21. The germline V gene has CDR1 SGDLS and CDR2 YYNGEE. The CDR3 covers 20 residues. CDR3: CASSPRGGAGGPLSTDTQYF. In DNA form, the CDR3 reads TGTGCCAGCAGCCCAAGAGGAGGAGCGGGGGGACCTCTGAGTACAGATACGCAGTATTTT.

This chain links TRBV15 with TRBJ1-5; 9 bases fit TRBD1. The CDR3 contains 15 residues. V lost 6 bases, J lost 0 bases, and 3 bases stayed unmatched. Per the germline V gene, CDR1 is LNHNV and CDR2 is YYDKDF (reference sequence). The CDR3 DNA sequence: TGTGCCACCAGTCGACAGGGGGTTAGCAATCAGCCCCAGCATTTT. Its translation: CATSRQGVSNQPQHF.

The V gene is TRBV5-1, the J gene TRBJ2-5, with 13 bases identical to TRBD2. Germline CDR1 is SGHRS and CDR2 is YFSETQ. V lost 0 bases and J lost 1; bases outside the gene matches: 3. This CDR3 has 17 amino acids. The CDR3 nucleotides read TGCGCCAGCAGCTTGGCCGGGACTAGCGGGACCCAAGAGACCCAGTACTTC. Protein product: CASSLAGTSGTQETQYF.